This entry lists 21 T cell receptor beta chains sequenced from one sample in a study of human T cells and chemical hapten exposure. As for time point: patch test 2, 6 weeks after DPC sensitization. Treatment here: therapeutic diphenylcyclopropenone sensitization with weekly scalp DPC. TCRdb ran MiXCR on the RACE reads and lists one entry per CDR3 protein. The table records 25,000 to 30,000 distinct CDR3 sequences, around 10% of them present only once. Material: whole blood, obtained in connection with sensitization to the hapten diphenylcyclopropenone (DPC). These receptors originate from a man aged 30 to 45 with alopecia areata. Some clones in this sample may be carry-over from other donors' samples.

This rearrangement joins TRBV11-2 to TRBJ1-1, with 7 positions matching TRBD1. V shed 6 bases, J shed 4 bases, and the junction held 5 bases outside the gene matches. Germline-derived CDR1 and CDR2 are SGHAT and FQNNGV. CDR3 size: 13 residues. The CDR3, as DNA: TGTGCCAGCAGACCGACAGGGACCACTGAAGCTTTCTTT. Its protein product is CASRPTGTTEAFF.

This clonotype was observed at least ten times. V is TRBV29-1 and J is TRBJ2-5; the D is unclear. The CDR3 is made up of 12 amino acids. Trimming took off 4 bases at V and 3 bases at J, with 9 bases between the two ends. Per the germline V gene, CDR1 is SQVTM and CDR2 is ANQGSEA. The CDR3 region is CSVAGSKETQYF. The CDR3 region has the DNA TGCAGCGTTGCAGGCAGTAAAGAGACCCAGTACTTC.

This clonotype was seen only a few times. This sequence joins TRBV7-9 and TRBJ2-5, with a tentative D call TRBD2 (6 bases). Germline CDR1 SEHNR, CDR2 FQNEAQ (reference sequence). This CDR3 region has 15 residues. Trimming stripped 3 bases from V and 3 bases from J, with 14 bases between. The CDR3 DNA sequence: TGTGCCAGCAGCTTTTCGACTAGATTAAAAGAGACCCAGTACTTC. As protein: CASSFSTRLKETQYF.

This clonotype has at least ten counts. The CDR3 sequence is CSVGHSGQPQHF. CDR3 in DNA: TGCAGCGTTGGCCATTCCGGTCAGCCCCAGCATTTT. The V and J genes are TRBV29-1 and TRBJ1-5; D gene unclear. Germline V gene data show CDR1 as SQVTM and CDR2 as ANQGSEA. The CDR3 has 12 residues. V shed 4 bases and J shed 6 bases, with 10 bases lying between them.

This clonotype has just a few counts. The CDR3 DNA reads as TGTGCCAGCAGTTCGTCTATAAGACAGGGGGCGACCTTGGAAAAACTGTTTTTT. Protein product: CASSSSIRQGATLEKLFF. This chain joins TRBV27 and TRBJ1-4; 10 nucleotides agree with TRBD1. After removal of 4 bases from V and 8 bases from J, the junction contained 16 bases not matched to a gene. CDR3 length: 18 residues. In germline, CDR1 is MNHEY, CDR2 SMNVEV (reference sequence). Drawing the rest from reference TRBV27 and TRBJ1-4, the complete variable domain is EAQVTQNPRYLITVTGKKLTVTCSQNMNHEYMSWYRQDPGLGLRQIYYSMNVEVTDKGDVPEGYKVSRKEKRNFPLILESPSPNQTSLYFCASSSSIRQGATLEKLFFGSGTQLSVL.

On this clonotype: This may come from a read error, since a much larger clone is one base off. The V gene is TRBV18, the J gene TRBJ2-2; D gene ambiguous. V was shortened by 0 bases and J by 1 base, with 12 bases between the two germline ends. Germline V gene data show CDR1 as KGHSH and CDR2 as LQKENI. The CDR3 spans 17 residues. CDR3 DNA: TGTGCCAGCTCACCACCCGCCGGGTCACTGAACACCGGGGAGCTGTTTTTT. Protein: CASSPPAGSLNTGELFF. The complete variable domain, with remaining parts taken from reference TRBV18 and TRBJ2-2, reads NAGVMQNPRHLVRRRGQEARLRCSPMKGHSHVYWYRQLPEEGLKFMVYLQKENIIDESGMPKERFSAEFPKEGPSILRIQQVVRGDSAAYFCASSPPAGSLNTGELFFGEGSRLTVL.

This clonotype has ten or more counts. The chain has TRBV2 and TRBJ2-3; a weak D match, TRBD1 (6 bases). V lost 5 bases and J 3 bases, leaving 12 bases between the germline ends. Germline V CDR1 and CDR2: SNHLY, FYNNEI. The CDR3 is 14 amino acids. CDR3 region: CASSTHRVTDTQYF. CDR3 bases: TGTGCCAGCAGTACGCACAGGGTTACAGATACGCAGTATTTT.

This clonotype was seen at least ten times. J is TRBJ1-3 and V is TRBV4-1; no clear D. The CDR3 runs to 19 residues. Trimming took off 0 bases at V and 1 base at J, with 19 bases between the two ends. The germline CDR1 and CDR2 sequences are MGHRA and YSYEKL. This CDR3 is CASSQDWARIGSSGNTIYF. The CDR3 DNA follows: TGCGCCAGCAGCCAAGATTGGGCGAGGATCGGGTCTTCTGGAAACACCATATATTTT.

This clonotype was seen repeatedly, ten times or more. This rearrangement joins TRBV11-3 to TRBJ1-4, with a tentative D call TRBD1 (5 bases). Germline assignment: CDR1 SGHNT and CDR2 YENEEA. Deletions cut 6 bases from V and 0 bases from J, with 11 bases between. This CDR3 comprises 15 residues. For the CDR3, the DNA is TGTGCCAGCAGTAGGGGAAGTGCAACTAATGAAAAACTGTTTTTT. It translates to CASSRGSATNEKLFF.

There are many counts of this clonotype. The V gene is TRBV7-9, the J gene TRBJ2-7; the D gene could be TRBD1 or TRBD2 (5 bases each). V lost 3 bases and J lost 6, with 12 bases in between. Germline V gives CDR1 SEHNR, CDR2 FQNEAQ (reference sequence). This CDR3 is 13 amino acids long. DNA of the CDR3: TGTGCCAGCAGCTTGCCGGGACGTCCCGAGCAGTACTTC. This gives the protein CASSLPGRPEQYF.

This clonotype came up a few times. The chain carries TRBV29-1 and TRBJ2-1; TRBD2 might be the D (5 bases). V lost 2 bases, J lost 5 bases, and 7 bases lay in between. Germline lookup yields CDR1 SQVTM and CDR2 ANQGSEA. The CDR3 length is 12 residues. The CDR3 DNA reads as TGCAGCGTTGAACAGAGGGACAATGAGCAGTTCTTC. Translated: CSVEQRDNEQFF.

This clonotype occurred many times. The chain uses TRBV29-1 and TRBJ2-7, with 9 bases matching TRBD2. J lost 6 bases, V lost 4 bases, and 10 bases had no gene match. Germline CDR1 is SQVTM and CDR2 is ANQGSEA. The CDR3 runs to 14 residues. The CDR3 protein is CSVAGGGGAPEQYF. Here the CDR3 DNA reads TGCAGCGTTGCGGGCGGCGGGGGGGCACCCGAGCAGTACTTC.

This clonotype has ten or more counts. The gene calls are TRBV5-1 and TRBJ1-5; 9 nucleotides match TRBD1. The CDR3 sequence is 15 residues long. V lost 0 bases and J lost 8; bases outside the gene matches: 6. Germline lookup yields CDR1 SGHRS and CDR2 YFSETQ. CDR3 loop: CASSLETGGGKPQHF. For the CDR3, the DNA is TGCGCCAGCAGCTTGGAGACAGGGGGAGGGAAGCCCCAGCATTTT.

The chain employs TRBV29-1 and TRBJ2-1; D is perhaps TRBD2 (5 bases). In germline, CDR1 is SQVTM, CDR2 ANQGSEA. There are 15 residues in the CDR3. Trimming took 7 bases from V and 0 from J, leaving 16 bases between them. CDR3 sequence: CSGETTRSSYNEQFF. The DNA for the CDR3 is TGCAGCGGGGAGACTACCAGGAGCTCCTACAATGAGCAGTTCTTC.

This clonotype was detected many times. This chain uses TRBV29-1 with TRBJ1-4; the D gene is possibly TRBD1 (5 bases). The germline gives CDR1 SQVTM, CDR2 ANQGSEA. The CDR3 consists of 13 residues. V was shortened by 6 bases and J by 8 bases, with 16 bases between the two germline ends. The CDR3 DNA follows: TGCAGCGTCGCCGGGACGGCGGGAGAAAAACTGTTTTTT. Amino acids: CSVAGTAGEKLFF. The full variable domain, its missing parts supplied by reference TRBV29-1 and TRBJ1-4, is SAVISQKPSRDICQRGTSLTIQCQVDSQVTMMFWYRQQPGQSLTLIATANQGSEATYESGFVIDKFPISRPNLTFSTLTVSNMSPEDSSIYLCSVAGTAGEKLFFGSGTQLSVL.

This clonotype was counted only a few times. The chain is built from TRBV7-2 and TRBJ2-5; 8 bases map to TRBD2. This CDR3 is built from 14 residues. The germline gives CDR1 SGHTA, CDR2 FQGNSA. The ends lost 5 bases at V and 3 bases at J; junction bases unmatched: 5. The DNA for the CDR3 is TGTGCCAGCAGCGTTCTAGCGGGTGAAGAGACCCAGTACTTC. Encoded protein: CASSVLAGEETQYF.

The chain joins TRBV12-3 or TRBV12-4 to TRBJ2-7, with unresolved D. V was pared by 3 bases and J by 5 bases, with 8 bases between. The CDR3 consists of 12 residues. CDR3 protein: CASSFTVHEQYF. In DNA, the CDR3 is TGTGCCAGCAGTTTTACAGTGCACGAGCAGTACTTC.

This clonotype has ten or more counts. This chain links TRBV6-5 with TRBJ1-5; unclear D gene. There are 13 residues in the CDR3. The V end lost 0 bases, the J end lost 5 bases, and 5 bases lay between the germline ends. Germline-derived CDR1 and CDR2 are MNHEY and SVGAGI. The CDR3 protein is CASSYSLDQPQHF. The CDR3 coding sequence is TGTGCCAGCAGTTACTCGTTGGATCAGCCCCAGCATTTT.

This clonotype has a handful of counts. The chain carries TRBV10-2 and TRBJ2-4; D possibly uses TRBD1 or TRBD2 (5 bases each). The CDR3 is 13 amino acids. V was trimmed by 8 bases and J by 0 bases, leaving 8 bases between them. Per germline, CDR1 WSHSY and CDR2 SAAADI. The CDR3 loop is CASLGGAKNIQYF. The CDR3 nucleotides read TGCGCCAGCCTTGGGGGAGCCAAAAACATTCAGTACTTC.

This clonotype showed up many times. This sequence joins TRBV7-9 and TRBJ2-2; D may be TRBD1 or TRBD2 (5 bases each). Per the germline V gene, CDR1 is SEHNR and CDR2 is FQNEAQ (reference sequence). V lost 5 bases to trimming and J lost 0 bases, with 13 bases between them. There are 16 residues in the CDR3. DNA of the CDR3: TGTGCCAGCAGCCCGGGTTGGGGGTCGAACACCGGGGAGCTGTTTTTT. Amino acids: CASSPGWGSNTGELFF.

This clonotype was seen only a few times. The rearrangement uses TRBV5-8 and TRBJ1-5; D gene uncertain. This CDR3 comprises 12 residues. V lost 1 base, J lost 13 bases, and 12 bases lay in between. Germline V CDR1 and CDR2: SGHTS, YDEGEE. The CDR3 DNA reads TGTGCCAGCAGCTTGACAGCAATCGAACAGCATTTT. Translating it yields CASSLTAIEQHF. The variable domain in full, completed from reference TRBV5-8 and TRBJ1-5, reads EAGVTQSPTHLIKTRGQQATLRCSPISGHTSVYWYQQALGLGLQFLLWYDEGEERNRGNFPPRFSGRQFPNYSSELNVNALELEDSALYLCASSLTAIEQHFGDGTRLSIL.